Sequencing of this T cell receptor beta chain was carried out in a study of cytomegalovirus exposure and HLA in healthy donors. Notes on this clone: The antigen is not known.

Germline V gene data show CDR1 as MNHEY and CDR2 as SVGAGI. The CDR3 sequence is 14 residues long. After removal of 6 bases from V and 4 bases from J, the junction contained 9 bases not matched to a gene. The primer mix had 60 Vbeta and 13 Jbeta primers. Clones were read by immunoSEQ multiplex PCR, and TCRdb kept only the in-frame ones, dropping some. The repertoire holds 150,000 to 200,000 clones, about 80% seen once, with around 4.8% in the top ten. Study-wide results and caveats: When analyzed later, a missense DCLRE1C variant was found to be linked to TCR beta V- and J-gene trimming.

The sequenced sample consisted of PBMCs. The rearrangement uses TRBV6-5 and TRBJ2-7; TRBD2 matches 7 bases. The clonotype originates from a man between 18 and 29 years old in good health and CMV-seronegative. CDR3: CASSGSGIEYEQYF. For the CDR3, the DNA is TGTGCCAGCAGCGGGAGCGGGATTGAGTACGAGCAGTACTTC.